This T cell receptor beta chain was sequenced for a study of blood T cell repertoires in COVID-19. Before being deemed recovered, Cohort 3 donors had two negative PCRs, clearance, or symptom resolution. V dropped 6 bases and J dropped 2 bases, with 10 bases sitting between them. The germline gives CDR1 SNHLY, CDR2 FYNNEI. The length of the CDR3 is 14 residues. Per the authors' pipeline: Amplification of reference gene primers provided the estimated nucleated cell counts. Measured with immunoSEQ multiplex PCR; TCRdb has only the in-frame clones, and not every one. That table furnishes V, J and clone size, whereas the DNA furnished D and trimming. The table includes 250,000 to 300,000 clones, approximately 83% detected once.

Material: PBMCs or T cells enriched from blood (not recorded which). The clonotype comes from a woman aged 45-59 years who had recovered from COVID-19. The V call is TRBV2, the J call TRBJ1-4, with D possibly being TRBD1 (5 bases). CDR3 coding DNA: TGTGCCAGCAGGACAGTGGTCACTAATGAAAAACTGTTTTTT. It is translated as CASRTVVTNEKLFF.